The 10 T cell receptor beta chains below all came from one sample that was sequenced in a study of OX40 agonist ivuxolimab in advanced cancers. Profiling relied on immunoSEQ multiplex PCR, and the TCRdb table lists in-frame clones only, not all of them. The sample includes over 45,000 clones, around 85% of them seen just once. This material consisted of CD4+ or CD8+ T cells sorted from blood, taken in a trial of the OX40 agonist ivuxolimab. The receptors were sampled from an adult with an advanced solid tumor such as melanoma, head and neck, liver or kidney cancer.

This chain joins TRBV9 and TRBJ2-5, with no clear D. V dropped 3 bases and J dropped 6 bases, with 9 bases sitting between them. Germline V gene sequence: CDR1 SGDLS, CDR2 YYNGEE. This CDR3 has 12 residues. The CDR3: CASSGVGQTQYF. The CDR3 DNA reads TGTGCCAGCAGCGGCGTCGGCCAGACCCAGTACTTC. The entire variable domain, with the rest obtained from reference TRBV9 and TRBJ2-5, is as follows: DSGVTQTPKHLITATGQRVTLRCSPRSGDLSVYWYQQSLDQGLQFLIQYYNGEERAKGNILERFSAQQFPDLHSELNLSSLELGDSALYFCASSGVGQTQYFGPGTRLLVL.

The gene calls are TRBV5-1 and TRBJ2-2, with TRBD1 matching 8 bases. Trimming at V came to 2 bases and at J to 4 bases, leaving 7 bases not matched to a gene. This CDR3 is 16 amino acids long. Germline CDR1 is SGHRS and CDR2 is YFSETQ. The DNA for the CDR3 is TGCGCCAGCAGCTTTGGACAGGGATGGAGCACCGGGGAGCTGTTTTTT. Encoded protein: CASSFGQGWSTGELFF.

The rearrangement uses TRBV6-5 and TRBJ2-6; no clear D. CDR3 size: 13 residues. Per the germline V gene, CDR1 is MNHEY and CDR2 is SVGAGI. V dropped 7 bases and J dropped 0 bases, with 4 bases sitting between them. In DNA, the CDR3 is TGTGCCAGCAAGATCTCTGGGGCCAACGTCCTGACTTTC. Translated, it gives CASKISGANVLTF.

The chain carries TRBV6-1 and TRBJ1-5, with D possibly matching TRBD1 (6 bases). CDR3 length: 14 amino acids. Germline CDR1 reads MNHNS; CDR2 reads SASEGT. The V end was cut by 3 bases, the J end by 2 bases, with 8 bases between. The CDR3 DNA follows: TGTGCCAGCAGTGACAGGGGAGGCAATCAGCCCCAGCATTTT. Amino acid sequence: CASSDRGGNQPQHF.

The V and J genes are TRBV11-2 and TRBJ1-1, with D perhaps matching TRBD1 (5 bases). Germline CDR1 SGHAT, CDR2 FQNNGV. Trimming pared 2 bases from V and 1 base from J, leaving 5 bases between. This CDR3 region has 13 residues. The CDR3 loop is CASSLQGNTEAFF. The CDR3 nucleotides are TGTGCCAGCAGCTTACAGGGGAACACTGAAGCTTTCTTT.

The chain carries TRBV6-1 and TRBJ1-6; D not resolved. V was clipped by 6 bases and J by 5 bases, with 8 bases between them. Germline V gene sequence: CDR1 MNHNS, CDR2 SASEGT. This CDR3 has 13 residues. The CDR3 sequence: CASSSLDNSPLHF. The CDR3, as DNA: TGTGCCAGCAGCTCCCTAGATAATTCACCCCTCCACTTT.

The V and J genes are TRBV6-4 and TRBJ1-5, with unresolved D. The V end was cut by 7 bases, the J end by 5 bases, with 15 bases between. The germline CDR1 and CDR2 sequences are MRHNA and SNTAGT. CDR3 length equals 14 residues. The CDR3, as DNA: TGTGCCAGCAAGGCTGAGAGATCGCATCAGCCCCAGCATTTT. Translating it yields CASKAERSHQPQHF.

V is TRBV4-1 and J is TRBJ1-5; D not resolved. The CDR3 length is 13 residues. Germline V gives CDR1 MGHRA, CDR2 YSYEKL. V was trimmed by 0 bases and J by 4 bases, leaving 4 bases between them. CDR3 in amino acids: CASSQDPNQPQHF. The DNA of the CDR3 is TGCGCCAGCAGCCAAGATCCGAATCAGCCCCAGCATTTT.

V usage is TRBV7-2 and J usage is TRBJ2-1, with 9 bases identical to TRBD2. CDR3 length equals 16 residues. Trimming at V came to 2 bases and at J to 4 bases, leaving 6 bases not matched to a gene. In germline, CDR1 is SGHTA, CDR2 FQGNSA. The CDR3 DNA reads as TGTGCCAGCAGCTTACAGCTAGCGGGGCATTACAATGAGCAGTTCTTC. Amino acids: CASSLQLAGHYNEQFF.

The chain recombines TRBV9 with TRBJ2-5; TRBD1 is a possible D gene (5 bases). V was trimmed by 0 bases and J by 1 base, leaving 7 bases between them. The germline V gene encodes CDR1 SGDLS and CDR2 YYNGEE. The CDR3 runs 14 residues. CDR3 in DNA: TGTGCCAGCAGCGTAGGAACAGGCCAAGAGACCCAGTACTTC. This gives the protein CASSVGTGQETQYF.